This T cell receptor beta chain was captured by sequencing in a study of blood T cell repertoires in COVID-19. Study summary: COVID-19 samples from acute and convalescent phases originated in the United States, Italy and Spain. In each case, the material was cDNA or gDNA derived from T cells, B-cell-depleted T cells, or PBMCs.

As handled by the study authors: Reference gene primer amplification in the assay estimated nucleated cell counts. Sequencing was performed with immunoSEQ multiplex PCR; in TCRdb, only in-frame clones are kept and a portion is missing. The V and J calls and clone size were taken over from that table, and D and trimming were inferred from the DNA. The sample yields fewer than 150,000 clones, over 70% seen once. V was cut by 6 bases and J by 8 bases, with 11 bases left in between. The CDR3 is 12 residues long. The germline V gene has CDR1 SNHLY and CDR2 FYNNEI. The specimen was peripheral blood. The origin of this receptor is an elderly man with acute or convalescent COVID-19. V and J are TRBV2 and TRBJ2-1; weak D call: TRBD1 (5 bases). CDR3 amino acids: CASRTDSHEQFF. In DNA form, the CDR3 reads TGTGCCAGCAGGACTGACAGCCATGAGCAGTTCTTC.